Described below is a single T cell receptor beta chain sequence and its context. The antigen this receptor binds is unknown. One base away there is no much larger clone; base qualities are not given. The data are from a study of blood T cell repertoires in COVID-19 (dated by TCRdb to 2018 to 2021). At the level of the whole study: Collaborator samples came from the United States, Italy and Spain and covered acute and convalescent phases of COVID-19. Samples came from the ongoing ImmuneRACE study (first 160 participants) plus 1,254 subjects from 6 global collaborators. The prospective study material was composed of cDNA or gDNA derived from T cells, B-cell-depleted T cells, or PBMCs. The dataset comprised deeply sampled blood TCRbeta repertoires from subjects exposed to, actively infected with, or recovered from COVID-19. Where HLA class I and class II types were available, the types were taken from metadata supplied by the sample provider, not from assay-based typing. A freely available public database, intended as a resource for researchers studying the immune response to SARS-CoV-2, is where the repertoires were released. The sample metadata nearly always contained a de-identified subject ID, COVID-19 status, age in years and sex.

In Seattle, one collaborating source enrolled patients while the infection was active and tracked those patients longitudinally over the course of disease. Whole blood was collected in K2EDTA tubes by collaborating institutions according to the institutions' own protocols. For TCRbeta analysis, collaborators shipped samples as frozen whole blood, isolated PBMCs, or DNA extracted from either of those sample types. Study-wide findings and limitations: The quantity of clinical and demographic metadata differed by source and by participant and was supplied without curation.

The cysteine opens and the phenylalanine closes a CDR3 of 13 amino acids. This entry keeps only the CDR3 DNA: 39 bases, framed from base 1. Looking up the germline V gene yields CDR1 MNHEY and CDR2 SVGAGI. Compared with germline, V lacks 9 bases and J lacks 0 bases; bases without a gene match: 5. The immunoSEQ Assay, a bias-controlled multiplex PCR, was used to amplify TCRbeta CDR3 regions from genomic DNA. Per the authors' processing: The number of nucleated cells in each sample was estimated by amplification of reference gene primers within the assay. To quantify the absolute abundance of each unique TCRbeta CDR3 rearrangement, sequence reads were collapsed and filtered. For each sample, productive Simpson clonality was calculated as the square root of Simpson's diversity index across productive rearrangements. Held by TCRdb, this immuneACCESS table contains in-frame sequences only and omits some clones. Under half of the omission traces to an unresolved V gene where checked; the cause of the rest is unknown. V and J calls and clone size are copied from that table; D and trimming were computed from the DNA. The sample table records some 400,000 clones; 70% to 90% of these occur just once. The top ten clonotypes cover under 11% of the sample.

Recombination linked TRBV6-5 to TRBJ2-7, with 7 bases aligning to TRBD1. Input material: peripheral blood. The TCR was taken from a woman between 25 and 40 years old with COVID-19, enrolled during active disease. The DNA sequence reads TGTGCCAGTAGCAGGGGGAGCTCCTACGAGCAGTACTTC. Its coded protein is CASSRGSSYEQYF.